The following is a T cell receptor beta chain sequence with its context. This sample is part of a study of T cell responses to AZD1222 COVID-19 vaccine. Sequencing used immunoSEQ multiplex PCR; TCRdb keeps in-frame clones, though not all of them. In the table there are about 150,000 clones, 93% of which are singletons. The origin of this receptor is an adult in good health. Sequences were derived from peripheral blood, sampled on day 0 of AZD1222 vaccination.

CDR3 residues: CSVEGGSYYEQYF. CDR3 in DNA: TGCAGCGTTGAAGGAGGCAGCTACTACGAGCAGTACTTC. The gene calls are TRBV29-1 and TRBJ2-7; D uncertain. Germline V gene data show CDR1 as SQVTM and CDR2 as ANQGSEA. With 1 base removed from V and 3 bases from J, the gap between germline ends came to 10 bases. The CDR3 is made up of 13 amino acids.